Listed here are 31 T cell receptor beta chains from one sample, sequenced in a study of cytomegalovirus exposure and HLA in healthy donors. This PCR relied on a set of 60 Vbeta primers and 13 Jbeta primers. Repertoires were generated with immunoSEQ multiplex PCR, while TCRdb's copy carries only in-frame clones and drops some. This table holds some 110,000 clones. Sequencing was done on a sample of PBMCs. All receptors come from a man younger than 35 in good health and CMV-seronegative.

V usage is TRBV18 and J usage is TRBJ2-7, with 12 bases lining up with TRBD2. Germline trimming cut 5 bases from V and 7 bases from J; bases unmatched to any gene: 9. From germline, CDR1 is KGHSH and CDR2 LQKENI. CDR3 length: 15 amino acids. The DNA of the CDR3 is TGTGCCAGCTCAACGACTAGCGGGAGACTGAATGAGCAGTACTTC. Its protein is CASSTTSGRLNEQYF.

V and J are TRBV5-1 and TRBJ2-1; D is unclear. The V end lost 0 bases, the J end lost 6 bases, and 7 bases lay between the germline ends. This CDR3 has 13 amino acids. CDR1 SGHRS and CDR2 YFSETQ come from the germline V gene. The CDR3 bases are TGCGCCAGCAGCTTGGGTCCTAGCAATGAGCAGTTCTTC. Encoded protein: CASSLGPSNEQFF. The entire variable domain, with the rest obtained from reference TRBV5-1 and TRBJ2-1, is as follows: KAGVTQTPRYLIKTRGQQVTLSCSPISGHRSVSWYQQTPGQGLQFLFEYFSETQRNKGNFPGRFSGRQFSNSRSEMNVSTLELGDSALYLCASSLGPSNEQFFGPGTRLTVL.

V usage is TRBV5-6 and J usage is TRBJ2-3; possible D gene TRBD1, 6 bases. The CDR3 runs 14 residues. With 4 bases removed from V and 1 base from J, the gap between germline ends came to 10 bases. Looked up from germline, CDR1 is SGHDT and CDR2 is YYEEEE. The CDR3 loop reads CASSLPGGTDTQYF. The CDR3 DNA is TGTGCCAGCAGCCTTCCAGGGGGCACAGATACGCAGTATTTT. Based on the CDR3 plus reference TRBV5-6 and TRBJ2-3, the full variable domain is DAGVTQSPTHLIKTRGQQVTLRCSPKSGHDTVSWYQQALGQGPQFIFQYYEEEERQRGNFPDRFSGHQFPNYSSELNVNALLLGDSALYLCASSLPGGTDTQYFGPGTRLTVL.

This sequence joins TRBV6-5 and TRBJ2-7, with a possible D match to TRBD2 (7 bases). Trimming pared 7 bases from V and 6 bases from J, leaving 19 bases between. CDR3 size: 14 residues. Germline V gene data show CDR1 as MNHEY and CDR2 as SVGAGI. The CDR3 nucleotides read TGTGCCAGCACCTCCGGGGGGCGCTGGGGCGAGCAGTACTTC. Protein sequence: CASTSGGRWGEQYF.

This sequence joins TRBV30 and TRBJ2-7; a weak D match, TRBD2 (5 bases). Trimming removed 2 bases from V and 2 bases from J, with 13 bases in between. Germline values: CDR1 GTSNPN, CDR2 SVGIG (reference sequence). This CDR3 is built from 14 residues. The CDR3 loop reads CAWSNGLGAYEQYF. The CDR3 nucleotides are TGTGCCTGGAGTAACGGTTTGGGAGCCTACGAGCAGTACTTC.

The genes are TRBV11-2 and TRBJ1-3; perhaps TRBD1 as D (5 bases). V was pared by 0 bases and J by 0 bases, with 6 bases between. Germline CDR1 SGHAT, CDR2 FQNNGV. CDR3 length: 15 amino acids. The CDR3 sequence is CASSLDRDSGNTIYF. CDR3 DNA sequence: TGTGCCAGCAGCTTAGACAGGGACTCTGGAAACACCATATATTTT.

The chain is built from TRBV5-4 and TRBJ2-3, with 10 nucleotides matching TRBD2. Germline CDR1 and CDR2: SGHNT and YYREEE (reference sequence). V lost 4 bases, J lost 5 bases, and 4 bases stayed unmatched. The CDR3 totals 14 residues. As DNA, the CDR3 is TGTGCCAGCAGCGCTAGCGGGAGTAAAGATACGCAGTATTTT. Encoded protein: CASSASGSKDTQYF.

The rearrangement joins TRBV7-9 to TRBJ2-7, with no clear D. Per germline, CDR1 SEHNR and CDR2 FQNEAQ (reference sequence). The V and J ends lost 6 bases and 1 base respectively, with 7 bases between them. The CDR3 has 12 residues. In DNA form, the CDR3 reads TGTGCCAGCAGACTTGAGTCCTACGAGCAGTACTTC. Translation: CASRLESYEQYF. The full variable domain, its missing parts supplied by reference TRBV7-9 and TRBJ2-7, is DTGVSQNPRHKITKRGQNVTFRCDPISEHNRLYWYRQTLGQGPEFLTYFQNEAQLEKSRLLSDRFSAERPKGSFSTLEIQRTEQGDSAMYLCASRLESYEQYFGPGTRLTVT.

The V gene is TRBV5-4, the J gene TRBJ2-7; the match to TRBD1 covers 8 bases. The CDR3 is 13 residues long. Per the germline V gene, CDR1 is SGHNT and CDR2 is YYREEE (reference sequence). The V gene end was trimmed by 4 bases and the J gene end by 4 bases; junction bases not matched to a gene: 4. In nucleotides, the CDR3 is TGTGCCAGCAGCCCGCGGACAGGGTACGAGCAGTACTTC. As protein: CASSPRTGYEQYF. The variable domain in full, with the rest retrieved from reference TRBV5-4 and TRBJ2-7, is ETGVTQSPTHLIKTRGQQVTLRCSSQSGHNTVSWYQQALGQGPQFIFQYYREEENGRGNFPPRFSGLQFPNYSSELNVNALELDDSALYLCASSPRTGYEQYFGPGTRLTVT.

The J gene is TRBJ2-2, the V gene TRBV19, with TRBD1 identical over 7 bases. The CDR3 is 14 residues long. The ends lost 4 bases at V and 7 bases at J; junction bases unmatched: 6. Germline V gives CDR1 LNHDA, CDR2 SQIVND (reference sequence). The CDR3 loop reads CASSTRDRGGELFF. The CDR3 DNA reads TGTGCCAGTAGTACCCGGGACAGAGGCGGGGAGCTGTTTTTT. The entire variable domain, with the rest obtained from reference TRBV19 and TRBJ2-2, is as follows: DGGITQSPKYLFRKEGQNVTLSCEQNLNHDAMYWYRQDPGQGLRLIYYSQIVNDFQKGDIAEGYSVSREKKESFPLTVTSAQKNPTAFYLCASSTRDRGGELFFGEGSRLTVL.

The V gene is TRBV2, the J gene TRBJ1-3; D gene ambiguous. V was pared by 6 bases and J by 0 bases, with 12 bases between. The CDR3 totals 15 residues. Germline-derived CDR1 and CDR2 are SNHLY and FYNNEI. CDR3 residues: CASSTQVPSGNTIYF. The CDR3 DNA reads TGTGCCAGCAGCACTCAGGTTCCCTCTGGAAACACCATATATTTT. Looking up the rest from reference TRBV2 and TRBJ1-3 gives the full variable domain: EPEVTQTPSHQVTQMGQEVILRCVPISNHLYFYWYRQILGQKVEFLVSFYNNEISEKSEIFDDQFSVERPDGSNFTLKIRSTKLEDSAMYFCASSTQVPSGNTIYFGEGSWLTVV.

As concerns this clone: Other DNA sequences within the sample encode an identical CDR3. The chain combines TRBV9 with TRBJ1-1; possibly TRBD1 for D (5 bases). V lost 0 bases and J 1 base, leaving 7 bases between the germline ends. Looked up from germline, CDR1 is SGDLS and CDR2 is YYNGEE. The length of the CDR3 is 14 residues. The CDR3 is CASSVVGQNTEAFF. DNA for the CDR3: TGTGCCAGCAGCGTAGTGGGGCAGAACACTGAAGCTTTCTTT.

The chain uses TRBV11-2 and TRBJ2-2; 9 nucleotides match TRBD1. CDR1 is SGHAT and CDR2 is FQNNGV in the germline V gene. CDR3 length equals 16 residues. J was trimmed by 5 bases and V by 4 bases; bases with no gene match: 8. The CDR3 bases are TGTGCCAGCAGCTCAACGGGACAGGGCGGAACCGGGGAGCTGTTTTTT. This codes for CASSSTGQGGTGELFF.

The chain uses TRBV28 and TRBJ1-1; D unresolved. CDR1 is MDHEN, CDR2 SYDVKM, per germline. There are 14 residues in the CDR3. V lost 6 bases to trimming and J lost 4 bases, with 15 bases between them. CDR3 coding DNA: TGTGCCAGCAGAAGAGACCCAGCGGGCACTGAAGCTTTCTTT. It translates to CASRRDPAGTEAFF.

The rearrangement links TRBV7-2 to TRBJ2-3; TRBD2 matches 11 bases. This CDR3 contains 16 residues. With V trimmed by 5 bases and J by 1 base, 5 bases remained unmatched. From germline, CDR1 is SGHTA and CDR2 FQGNSA. Here the CDR3 reads CASSPGTSGGTDTQYF. The CDR3, as DNA: TGTGCCAGCAGCCCGGGGACTAGCGGAGGCACAGATACGCAGTATTTT.

The chain links TRBV14 to TRBJ2-5, with TRBD2 as a possible D gene (5 bases). With the DNA end fitting TRBJ2-7 better, the J assignment may be wrong. CDR1 and CDR2 (germline): SGHDN, FVKESK. There are 11 residues in the CDR3. For the CDR3, the DNA is TGTGCCAGCAGCCTCGGAGGCGAGCAGTACTTC. This codes for CASSLGGEQYF.

V usage is TRBV6-1 and J usage is TRBJ2-7; 7 nucleotides agree with TRBD2. This CDR3 spans 13 amino acids. V lost 7 bases and J lost 2; bases outside the gene matches: 5. CDR1 and CDR2 from the germline V gene are MNHNS and SASEGT. CDR3 sequence: CASNREATYEQYF. The DNA for the CDR3 is TGTGCCAGCAACCGGGAGGCGACCTACGAGCAGTACTTC.

The V gene is TRBV9, the J gene TRBJ1-4; D gene ambiguous. V lost 0 bases and J 7 bases, leaving 10 bases between the germline ends. The CDR3 covers 14 residues. CDR1 is SGDLS, CDR2 YYNGEE, per germline. CDR3 in amino acids: CASSVGGVAEKLFF. CDR3 bases: TGTGCCAGCAGCGTAGGAGGAGTTGCTGAAAAACTGTTTTTT.

V gene TRBV18 combines with J gene TRBJ2-7; D is possibly TRBD1 (6 bases). V shed 5 bases and J shed 5 bases, with 19 bases lying between them. In germline, CDR1 is KGHSH, CDR2 LQKENI. The CDR3 consists of 15 residues. The CDR3 loop is CASSANRAPGDEQYF. CDR3 sequence (DNA): TGTGCCAGCTCAGCCAACAGGGCCCCTGGGGACGAGCAGTACTTC.

The chain recombines TRBV30 with TRBJ2-2, with 8 bases aligning to TRBD2. The ends lost 2 bases at V and 5 bases at J; junction bases unmatched: 7. Germline values: CDR1 GTSNPN, CDR2 SVGIG (reference sequence). This CDR3 is 15 amino acids long. CDR3 nucleotide sequence: TGTGCCTGGAGTTTCGGGAGGGTGGAAACCGGGGAGCTGTTTTTT. This codes for CAWSFGRVETGELFF.

The J gene is TRBJ2-7, the V gene TRBV4-1, with a tentative D call TRBD1 (5 bases). Trimming removed 0 bases from V and 3 bases from J, with 12 bases in between. This CDR3 has 15 residues. Germline lookup yields CDR1 MGHRA and CDR2 YSYEKL. The CDR3 nucleotides read TGCGCCAGCAGCCAAGACACAGGAACGTACTACGAGCAGTACTTC. Amino acids: CASSQDTGTYYEQYF.

The chain recombines TRBV12-2 with TRBJ1-2; the table names TRBD1, a call not compared with the DNA. TRBV12-2 is marked as a pseudogene. This CDR3 is built from 17 residues. The CDR3 protein is CASRLASTRDSNYGYTF. The CDR3 region has the DNA TGTGCAAGTCGCTTAGCGAGTACAAGGGACAGCAACTATGGCTACACCTTC.

The chain is built from TRBV6-4 and TRBJ2-2, with 8 bases that match TRBD2. Germline V gene lookup returns CDR1 MRHNA and CDR2 SNTAGT. The CDR3 sequence is 19 residues long. The junction had 18 bases not matched to a gene; V was cut back by 5 bases and J by 4 bases. The CDR3 coding sequence is TGTGCCAGCAGTCCCACGGTTCTAGCGGGCACGCATTTCACCGGGGAGCTGTTTTTT. Encoded protein: CASSPTVLAGTHFTGELFF.

The V call is TRBV9, the J call TRBJ2-7, with D perhaps TRBD1 (6 bases). V dropped 0 bases and J dropped 0 bases, with 19 bases sitting between them. The CDR3 runs to 18 residues. The germline V gene has CDR1 SGDLS and CDR2 YYNGEE. The CDR3 protein is CASSVDNPGAGYSYEQYF. As DNA, the CDR3 is TGTGCCAGCAGCGTAGACAACCCAGGGGCCGGATACTCCTACGAGCAGTACTTC.

The rearrangement uses TRBV18 and TRBJ2-2, with TRBD1 as a possible D gene (6 bases). Germline V gives CDR1 KGHSH, CDR2 LQKENI. There are 17 residues in the CDR3. The V gene lost 2 bases and the J gene lost 3 bases, with 16 bases spanning the gap. CDR3 residues: CASSPLEQGSDTGELFF. The DNA for the CDR3 is TGTGCCAGCTCACCATTAGAACAGGGCTCTGACACCGGGGAGCTGTTTTTT.

A word on this clone: At the DNA level, this CDR3 is encoded by other sequences in the same sample as well. This rearrangement joins TRBV27 to TRBJ1-1; D uncertain. Per germline, CDR1 MNHEY and CDR2 SMNVEV (reference sequence). The CDR3 is 9 residues long. V dropped 4 bases and J dropped 11 bases, with 5 bases sitting between them. CDR3 sequence (DNA): TGTGCCAGCAGTTCGGGGGCTTTCTTT. Residues: CASSSGAFF.

For the CDR3, the DNA is TGTGCCAGCAGTCCCGGGACAGGGGTGGGCGAGCAGTACTTC. This gives the protein CASSPGTGVGEQYF. The chain employs TRBV13 and TRBJ2-7, with 10 bases aligning to TRBD1. Germline V gene data show CDR1 as PRHDT and CDR2 as FYEKMQ (reference sequence). The CDR3 has 14 residues. V lost 6 bases to trimming and J lost 6 bases; unmatched junction nucleotides: 8.

The rearrangement links TRBV5-1 to TRBJ2-1; 7 nucleotides align to TRBD2. Germline CDR1 SGHRS, CDR2 YFSETQ. The junction had 6 bases not matched to a gene; V was cut back by 4 bases and J by 2 bases. CDR3 length equals 15 residues. CDR3 residues: CASSPQGTTYNEQFF. Here the CDR3 DNA reads TGCGCCAGCAGCCCGCAAGGGACTACCTACAATGAGCAGTTCTTC.

To note about this clone: One end of the junction does not line up with germline, which may come from a read error. The V gene is TRBV28, the J gene TRBJ2-7; a possible D gene is TRBD1 (7 bases). The CDR3 sequence is 11 residues long. Germline CDR1 MDHEN, CDR2 SYDVKM. CDR3: CASSSRAGGHF. The CDR3 DNA reads TGTGCCAGCAGTTCTAGGGCAGGGGGGCACTTC.

This chain uses TRBV9 with TRBJ2-1, with 9 bases fitting TRBD2. Germline CDR1 is SGDLS and CDR2 is YYNGEE. CDR3 length equals 17 residues. The V gene end was trimmed by 4 bases and the J gene end by 9 bases; junction bases not matched to a gene: 17. Here the CDR3 reads CASSFLPGTSLLPEQFF. For the CDR3, the DNA is TGTGCCAGCAGCTTCCTCCCGGGGACTAGCCTCTTGCCTGAGCAGTTCTTC. The entire variable domain, with the rest obtained from reference TRBV9 and TRBJ2-1, is as follows: DSGVTQTPKHLITATGQRVTLRCSPRSGDLSVYWYQQSLDQGLQFLIQYYNGEERAKGNILERFSAQQFPDLHSELNLSSLELGDSALYFCASSFLPGTSLLPEQFFGPGTRLTVL.

The chain joins TRBV18 to TRBJ2-2; 7 nucleotides line up with TRBD1. V lost 1 base to trimming and J lost 4 bases; unmatched junction nucleotides: 9. The CDR3 loop spans 17 amino acids. Germline values: CDR1 KGHSH, CDR2 LQKENI. The CDR3 protein is CASSPLRQGPRTGELFF. The CDR3 DNA sequence: TGTGCCAGCTCACCACTTCGACAGGGACCCCGCACCGGGGAGCTGTTTTTT. Full variable domain (rest looked up from reference TRBV18 and TRBJ2-2): NAGVMQNPRHLVRRRGQEARLRCSPMKGHSHVYWYRQLPEEGLKFMVYLQKENIIDESGMPKERFSAEFPKEGPSILRIQQVVRGDSAAYFCASSPLRQGPRTGELFFGEGSRLTVL.